This T cell receptor beta chain was found in a study of blood T cells in healthy people across ages. Sample-barcoded 5' priming and a J-beta primer mix drove a second PCR of about 7 to 11 cycles. TCRdb independently ran MiXCR on the 5' RACE reads; one entry per CDR3 protein. Of around 1.5 million distinct CDR3 sequences listed, approximately 59% were seen once; the top ten hold 6.7%. Study-wide points: Investigators treated diversity estimates from one million T cells as underestimates. Percentage of naive T cells showed a strong correlation with TCR beta diversity.

Concerning this clonotype: Its antigen remains unidentified.

Per sample, at least 5 micrograms of total RNA were extracted. The germline CDR1 and CDR2 sequences are SGHVS and FNYEAQ. There are 15 residues in the CDR3. The receptor was derived from a man aged 18 to 35 in good health. The sequencing sample was made of blood. The chain joins TRBV7-6 to TRBJ2-7; 8 nucleotides match TRBD1. Matching the DNA end better, TRBJ2-5 makes the J call doubtful. The CDR3 loop is CASSPGQAKGETQYF. The CDR3 DNA reads TGTGCCAGCAGCCCGGGACAGGCAAAGGGAGAGACCCAGTACTTC.